This passage covers 3 T cell receptor beta chains from one sample sequenced in a study of post-analysis software for immune sequencing data. Study-level findings and limits: Patients used roughly five TRBV segments, including TRBV5-6, TRBV5-1 and TRBV20-1, more often than controls.

Unique molecular identifiers had been added to the TCR beta cDNA libraries. Each CDR3 protein is one row after TCRdb ran MiXCR on the PCR reads. The sample has around 400,000 distinct CDR3 sequences, roughly 30% seen once. Antigens for these TCRs are unknown. The specimen sequenced was blood. Receptors originate from a girl under 18 with multiple sclerosis.

This clonotype came up a few times. The chain employs TRBV20-1 and TRBJ1-6, with D perhaps matching TRBD1 (5 bases). Looked up from germline, CDR1 is DFQATT and CDR2 is SNEGSKA (reference sequence). Trimming removed 1 base from V and 5 bases from J, with 9 bases in between. The CDR3 contains 14 residues. The CDR3 loop reads CSARVQGHNSPLHF. CDR3 in DNA: TGCAGTGCTAGAGTCCAGGGCCATAATTCACCCCTCCACTTT.

This clonotype appeared a few times. The chain carries TRBV5-1 and TRBJ1-4, with D uncertain. V lost 0 bases to trimming and J lost 4 bases, with 13 bases between them. Germline lookup yields CDR1 SGHRS and CDR2 YFSETQ. The CDR3 length is 16 residues. CDR3 in DNA: TGCGCCAGCAGCTTGGGCTTTGGCAGAGATAATGAAAAACTGTTTTTT. Translation gives CASSLGFGRDNEKLFF.

V is TRBV3-1 and J is TRBJ2-1, with D hard to call. CDR3 length equals 15 residues. Trimming pared 1 base from V and 8 bases from J, leaving 15 bases between. From germline, CDR1 is LGHDT and CDR2 YNNKEL (reference sequence). CDR3 sequence (DNA): TGTGCCAGCAGCCAAGCGAGACGGCCTTTAGATGAGCAGTTCTTC. Translated, it gives CASSQARRPLDEQFF.